This T cell receptor (beta chain) came from a study of CD8 T cells in ankylosing spondylitis. The study, taken as a whole, reports: As reported, disease-linked clones showed significant enrichment in matched ankylosing spondylitis synovial fluid. A motif in TCR beta, a set of several highly homologous variants, appeared characteristic of ankylosing spondylitis blood.

CDR1 MNHEY and CDR2 SVGEGT come from the germline V gene. The CDR3 has 16 residues. The V gene lost 0 bases and the J gene lost 3 bases, with 14 bases spanning the gap. Making use of molecular barcodes, quantitative 5'-RACE generated TCR beta libraries. MiXCR was run by TCRdb on the 5' RACE reads, yielding one entry per CDR3 protein. The data hold around 770,000 distinct CDR3 sequences, with approximately 10% observed a single time. Concerning this clonotype itself: Its specificity is unknown.

The chain carries TRBV6-2 or TRBV6-3 and TRBJ1-2; D is ambiguous. The clonotype originates from a male donor with ankylosing spondylitis. The source material was blood, either unsorted or a sorted T cell fraction (not recorded which). As DNA, the CDR3 is TGTGCCAGCAGTTACTCAGGACCAGGAGATGACTATGGCTACACCTTC. As protein: CASSYSGPGDDYGYTF.